This is a list of T cell receptor beta chains from one sample in a study of T cells in Graves' hyperthyroidism and ophthalmopathy. One entry per CDR3 protein results from TCRdb running MiXCR on the multiplex PCR reads. Here the sample spans some 620,000 distinct CDR3 sequences, about a sixth being singletons. Material for sequencing was blood. The receptors stem from a woman between 25 and 40 years old with Graves' hyperthyroidism. Each CDR3 is given with its conserved first and last residue. The order of the fields is V gene, clone size, J gene, D gene, CDR3 protein, CDR3 DNA. D genes are given only for firm matches. Rows may omit the clone size; those that give it use once, few, many or a size class.

TRBV6-1	.	TRBJ2-5	.	CASTDRRGETQYF	TGTGCCAGCACAGACCGGAGGGGAGAGACCCAGTACTTC
TRBV7-9	.	TRBJ1-4	TRBD1	CASSLAGSTGTGDEKLFF	TGTGCCAGCAGCTTAGCGGGGAGTACAGGGACAGGGGATGAAAAACTGTTTTTT
TRBV28	many	TRBJ2-3	.	CASRTLLRGRTDTQYF	TGTGCCAGCAGAACACTACTCAGGGGTCGCACAGATACGCAGTATTTT
TRBV15	few	TRBJ1-1	.	CATSRAARNTEAFF	TGTGCCACCAGCAGAGCAGCCCGAAACACTGAAGCTTTCTTT
TRBV19	.	TRBJ2-2	.	CASSMRRGNTGELFF	TGTGCCAGTAGTATGCGCAGGGGAAACACCGGGGAGCTGTTTTTT
TRBV18	.	TRBJ2-5	TRBD1	CASSPGQGAETQYF	TGTGCCAGCTCACCGGGACAGGGGGCGGAGACCCAGTACTTC
TRBV4-3	.	TRBJ2-6	.	CASSQDYNSEANVLTF	TGCGCCAGCAGCCAAGATTATAACTCCGAGGCCAACGTCCTGACTTTC
TRBV20-1	few	TRBJ2-3	TRBD2	CSAGAERELSDTQYF	TGCAGTGCCGGGGCCGAGCGGGAGCTGTCAGATACGCAGTATTTT
TRBV7-2	few	TRBJ1-2	.	CASSFRAGQGNGYTF	TGTGCCAGCAGCTTTAGGGCTGGGCAGGGAAATGGCTACACCTTC
TRBV7-2	.	TRBJ2-5	.	CVSSLLGQETQYF	TGTGTCAGCAGCTTATTGGGCCAAGAGACCCAGTACTTC
TRBV7-2	.	TRBJ2-1	.	CASSLGPESYNEQFF	TGTGCCAGCAGCTTGGGACCAGAGTCCTACAATGAGCAGTTCTTC
TRBV6-2/TRBV6-3	.	TRBJ2-1	.	CASSYSNPNEQFF	TGTGCCAGCAGTTACTCGAACCCCAATGAGCAGTTCTTC
TRBV5-5	.	TRBJ2-7	.	CASSGDITYEQYF	TGTGCCAGCAGCGGGGACATTACCTACGAGCAGTACTTC